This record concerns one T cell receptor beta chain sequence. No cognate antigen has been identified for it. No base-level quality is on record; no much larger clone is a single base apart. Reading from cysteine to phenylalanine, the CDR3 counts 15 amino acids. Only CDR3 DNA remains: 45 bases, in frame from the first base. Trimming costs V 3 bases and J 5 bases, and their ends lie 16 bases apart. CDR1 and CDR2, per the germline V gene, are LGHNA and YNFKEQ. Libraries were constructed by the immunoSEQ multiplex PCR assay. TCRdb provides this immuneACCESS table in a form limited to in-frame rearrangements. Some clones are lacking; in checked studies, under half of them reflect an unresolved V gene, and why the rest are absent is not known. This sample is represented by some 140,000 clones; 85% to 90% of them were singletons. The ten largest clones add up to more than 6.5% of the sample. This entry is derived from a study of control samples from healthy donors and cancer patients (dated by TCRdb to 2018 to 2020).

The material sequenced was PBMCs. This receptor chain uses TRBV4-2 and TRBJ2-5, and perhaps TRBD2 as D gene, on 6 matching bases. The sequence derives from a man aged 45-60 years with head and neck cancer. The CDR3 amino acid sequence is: CASSQLGGAGETQYF. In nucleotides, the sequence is TGTGCCAGCAGCCAGCTCGGAGGGGCAGGCGAGACCCAGTACTTC.